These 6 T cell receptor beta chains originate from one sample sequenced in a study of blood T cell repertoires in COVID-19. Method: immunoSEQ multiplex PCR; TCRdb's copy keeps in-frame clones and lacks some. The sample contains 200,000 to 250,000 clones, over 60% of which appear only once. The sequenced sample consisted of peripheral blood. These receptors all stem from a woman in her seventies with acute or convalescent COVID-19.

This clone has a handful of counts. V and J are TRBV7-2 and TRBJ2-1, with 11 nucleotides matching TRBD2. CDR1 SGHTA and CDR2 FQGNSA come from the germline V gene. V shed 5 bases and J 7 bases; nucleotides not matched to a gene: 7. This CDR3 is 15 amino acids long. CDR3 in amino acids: CASSLTSGAQNEQFF. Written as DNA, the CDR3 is TGTGCCAGCAGCCTGACTAGCGGGGCCCAAAATGAGCAGTTCTTC. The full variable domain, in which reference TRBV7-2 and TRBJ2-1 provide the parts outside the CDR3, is GAGVSQSPSNKVTEKGKDVELRCDPISGHTALYWYRQSLGQGLEFLIYFQGNSAPDKSGLPSDRFSAERTGGSVSTLTIQRTQQEDSAVYLCASSLTSGAQNEQFFGPGTRLTVL.

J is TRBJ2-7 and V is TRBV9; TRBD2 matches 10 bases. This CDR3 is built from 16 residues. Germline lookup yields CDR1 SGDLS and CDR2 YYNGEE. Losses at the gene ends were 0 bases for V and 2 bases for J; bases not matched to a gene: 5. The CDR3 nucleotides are TGTGCCAGCAGCGTAGCTGGTAGCGGGGGGACCTACGAGCAGTACTTC. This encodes CASSVAGSGGTYEQYF.

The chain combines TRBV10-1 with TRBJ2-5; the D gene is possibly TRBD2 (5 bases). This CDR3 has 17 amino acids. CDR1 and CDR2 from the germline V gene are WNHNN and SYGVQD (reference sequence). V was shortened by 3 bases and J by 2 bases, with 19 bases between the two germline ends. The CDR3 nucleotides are TGCGCCAGCAGTGAATCCACTCTACTAGGAAGGCAAGAGACCCAGTACTTC. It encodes CASSESTLLGRQETQYF.

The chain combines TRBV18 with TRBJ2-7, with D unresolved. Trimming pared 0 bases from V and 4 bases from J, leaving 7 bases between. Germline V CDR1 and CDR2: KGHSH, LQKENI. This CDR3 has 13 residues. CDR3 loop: CASSPPSKYEQYF. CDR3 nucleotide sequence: TGTGCCAGCTCACCACCCAGTAAATACGAGCAGTACTTC.

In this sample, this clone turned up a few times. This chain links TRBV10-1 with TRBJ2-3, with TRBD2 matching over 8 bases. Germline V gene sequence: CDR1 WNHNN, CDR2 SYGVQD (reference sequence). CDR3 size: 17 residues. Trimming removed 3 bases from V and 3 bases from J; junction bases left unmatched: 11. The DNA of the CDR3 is TGCGCCAGCAGTGAATTAGGAGCGGGGGAGTCAACAGATACGCAGTATTTT. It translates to CASSELGAGESTDTQYF.

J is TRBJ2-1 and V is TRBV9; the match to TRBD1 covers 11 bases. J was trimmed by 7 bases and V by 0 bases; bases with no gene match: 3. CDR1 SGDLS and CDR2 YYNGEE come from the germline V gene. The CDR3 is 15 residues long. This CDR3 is CASSVEGQGGNEQFF. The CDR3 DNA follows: TGTGCCAGCAGCGTAGAGGGACAGGGGGGGAATGAGCAGTTCTTC.